The rows below give T cell receptor beta chains drawn from one sample of a study of Graves' ophthalmopathy and Graves' hyperthyroidism. Via MiXCR, TCRdb re-called the multiplex PCR reads, giving one row per CDR3 protein. The table includes 360,000 or so distinct CDR3 sequences, roughly 18% detected once. Sequenced: peripheral blood. All receptors derive from a woman aged 18-30 years with Graves' ophthalmopathy. CDR3s include the opening cysteine and the closing phenylalanine or tryptophan. A D gene is named only where the DNA matches it firmly. Not all rows give a size; the values are once, few, many and, for expanded clones, a class.

clone size	D gene	CDR3 length	J gene	V gene	CDR3 protein	CDR3 DNA
-	-	14	TRBJ2-7	TRBV7-2	CASSLELTVYEQYF	TGTGCCAGCAGCTTAGAACTAACTGTCTACGAGCAGTACTTC
few	-	19	TRBJ2-7	TRBV4-1	CASSQGPHPGRQTSDEQYF	TGCGCCAGCAGCCAAGGTCCCCATCCGGGACGCCAAACGTCGGACGAGCAGTACTTC
many	-	13	TRBJ1-1	TRBV3-1	CASSQVALTEAFF	TGTGCCAGCAGCCAAGTGGCTTTGACTGAAGCTTTCTTT
many	-	15	TRBJ1-6	TRBV12-3/TRBV12-4	CASSSGGTRNSPLHF	TGTGCCAGCAGTTCGGGGGGGACACGTAATTCACCCCTCCACTTT
many	TRBD1	14	TRBJ1-6	TRBV25-1	CASRAGTGVSPLHF	TGTGCCAGCAGAGCAGGAACAGGGGTATCACCCCTCCACTTT
-	-	14	TRBJ1-5	TRBV28	CASSHPGARQPQHF	TGTGCCAGCAGTCACCCGGGGGCTCGACAGCCCCAGCATTTT
many	-	12	TRBJ2-7	TRBV5-1	CASAGLSYEQYF	TGCGCCAGCGCAGGGCTCTCCTACGAGCAGTACTTC
many	-	12	TRBJ1-2	TRBV20-1	CSALTVNYGYTF	TGCAGTGCCCTGACAGTAAACTATGGCTACACCTTC
many	-	14	TRBJ2-1	TRBV28	CASRRGNSYNEQFF	TGTGCCAGCCGGCGGGGCAACTCCTACAATGAGCAGTTCTTC
many	-	14	TRBJ1-2	TRBV30	CAWSGGTANYGYTF	TGTGCCTGGAGTGGGGGAACAGCTAACTATGGCTACACCTTC
many	-	14	TRBJ2-7	TRBV5-1	CASSSTFGVYEQYF	TGCGCCAGCAGCTCGACCTTCGGGGTCTACGAGCAGTACTTC
many	-	11	TRBJ1-2	TRBV7-2	CAAHRNYGYTF	TGTGCCGCCCACAGGAACTATGGCTACACCTTC
many	TRBD2	13	TRBJ2-7	TRBV11-1	CASSQGLAGEQYF	TGTGCCAGCAGCCAGGGACTAGCGGGTGAGCAGTACTTC
many	-	12	TRBJ2-7	TRBV6-5	CASKGGSYEQYF	TGTGCCAGCAAAGGCGGATCCTACGAGCAGTACTTC
many	-	16	TRBJ1-5	TRBV20-1	CSARIYRAGREQPQHF	TGCAGTGCTAGAATTTACCGGGCCGGGAGGGAACAGCCCCAGCATTTT
few	-	11	TRBJ2-5	TRBV29-1	CSVLWGETQYF	TGCAGCGTTCTTTGGGGTGAGACCCAGTACTTC
many	-	14	TRBJ1-1	TRBV6-1	CASKQGIIATEAFF	TGTGCCAGCAAGCAGGGGATAATAGCGACTGAAGCTTTCTTT
many	-	15	TRBJ2-7	TRBV20-1	CSARDARGLTYEQYF	TGCAGTGCTAGAGATGCGAGGGGCCTGACCTACGAGCAGTACTTC
many	-	14	TRBJ2-5	TRBV11-2	CASSYGQYQETQYF	TGTGCCAGCAGCTATGGACAGTATCAAGAGACCCAGTACTTC
-	TRBD2	16	TRBJ2-7	TRBV6-2/TRBV6-3	CASSFLTSGSQYEQYF	TGTGCCAGCAGTTTTCTGACTAGCGGGAGTCAGTACGAGCAGTACTTC
-	-	14	TRBJ2-2	TRBV24-1	CATSTSPLTGELFF	TGTGCCACCAGTACATCCCCCTTGACCGGGGAGCTGTTTTTT
few	-	14	TRBJ2-5	TRBV12-3/TRBV12-4	CASSLQRPPGAQYF	TGTGCCAGCAGTTTGCAGCGACCTCCAGGAGCCCAGTACTTC
many	-	14	TRBJ1-6	TRBV5-6	CASSPGPADSPLHF	TGTGCCAGCAGCCCCGGTCCGGCGGATTCACCCCTCCACTTT
many	TRBD1	16	TRBJ1-1	TRBV11-1	CASSPSHDRAVTEAFF	TGTGCCAGCAGCCCCAGCCACGACAGGGCGGTCACTGAAGCTTTCTTT
once	-	15	TRBJ2-5	TRBV7-8	CASSPGPARGRSQYF	TGTGCCAGCAGCCCAGGACCGGCCAGGGGACGATCGCAGTACTTC
many	-	12	TRBJ2-4	TRBV30	CAWSGQAGIQYF	TGTGCCTGGAGTGGACAGGCTGGCATTCAGTACTTC
many	TRBD1	17	TRBJ1-1	TRBV27	CASSPRQGSWKDTEAFF	TGTGCCAGCAGTCCACGACAGGGGTCTTGGAAGGACACTGAAGCTTTCTTT
many	TRBD2	17	TRBJ2-3	TRBV11-2	CASSYPHGGGPVDTQYF	TGTGCCAGCAGCTACCCTCATGGGGGAGGGCCGGTAGATACGCAGTATTTT
few	-	18	TRBJ2-7	TRBV11-2	CASSLEMEGSGRSYEQYF	TGTGCCAGCAGCTTAGAAATGGAGGGTTCGGGACGTTCCTACGAGCAGTACTTC
few	-	11	TRBJ2-5	TRBV29-1	CSVPQGETQYF	TGCAGCGTTCCGCAGGGAGAGACCCAGTACTTC
many	TRBD1	13	TRBJ1-1	TRBV6-2/TRBV6-3	CASSGQGLTEAFF	TGTGCCAGCAGCGGACAGGGATTGACTGAAGCTTTCTTT
many	TRBD1	14	TRBJ1-1	TRBV6-2/TRBV6-3	CASRSDRETTEAFF	TGTGCCAGCAGATCGGACAGGGAGACCACTGAAGCTTTCTTT
many	-	15	TRBJ1-5	TRBV5-6	CASSFRHSGNQPQHF	TGTGCCAGCAGCTTCAGACATAGTGGCAATCAGCCCCAGCATTTT
many	-	12	TRBJ2-7	TRBV12-3/TRBV12-4	CASRGESYEQYF	TGTGCCAGCAGGGGGGAATCCTACGAGCAGTACTTC
many	-	13	TRBJ1-2	TRBV7-2	CASRRDTDYGYTF	TGTGCCAGCAGACGGGACACGGACTATGGCTACACCTTC
many	-	14	TRBJ1-1	TRBV3-1	CASSRHGVNTEAFF	TGTGCCAGCAGCCGTCATGGGGTGAACACTGAAGCTTTCTTT
many	-	14	TRBJ2-7	TRBV30	CAWSVQEGSGEQYF	TGTGCCTGGAGTGTACAGGAAGGGTCGGGCGAGCAGTACTTC
many	TRBD1	17	TRBJ2-7	TRBV11-2	CASSLEAGTGYSYEQYF	TGTGCCAGCAGCTTAGAGGCGGGGACAGGGTATTCCTACGAGCAGTACTTC
many	-	14	TRBJ2-5	TRBV7-9	CASSLDLSRETQYF	TGTGCCAGCAGTCTAGACCTGTCGAGGGAGACCCAGTACTTC
many	-	12	TRBJ1-2	TRBV11-2	CASSLEANGYTF	TGTGCCAGCAGCTTAGAGGCCAATGGCTACACCTTC
-	-	15	TRBJ1-2	TRBV3-1	CASSQDERANYGYTF	TGTGCCAGCAGCCAAGATGAACGAGCTAACTATGGCTACACCTTC
many	-	19	TRBJ1-1	TRBV4-1	CASSQDSPPGGFLNTEAFF	TGCGCCAGCAGCCAAGACTCGCCTCCGGGCGGTTTCTTGAACACTGAAGCTTTCTTT
few	-	14	TRBJ1-5	TRBV19	CASTPQGNNQPQHF	TGTGCCAGTACCCCGCAGGGGAACAATCAGCCCCAGCATTTT
many	TRBD2	16	TRBJ2-7	TRBV27	CASSPGLAGSVYEQYF	TGTGCCAGCAGTCCGGGACTAGCGGGTTCCGTCTACGAGCAGTACTTC
many	-	14	TRBJ2-4	TRBV6-1	CASSEELAKNIQYF	TGTGCCAGCAGTGAAGAGCTAGCCAAAAACATTCAGTACTTC
many	-	13	TRBJ2-2	TRBV12-3/TRBV12-4	CASRWGGAGELFF	TGTGCCTCCCGTTGGGGTGGGGCCGGGGAGCTGTTTTTT
few	-	21	TRBJ2-6	TRBV5-1	CASSSTYGTPKRFSGANVLTF	TGCGCCAGCAGCTCCACCTACGGGACTCCAAAGCGGTTCTCTGGGGCCAACGTCCTGACTTTC
many	-	15	TRBJ2-7	TRBV5-1	CASSLGGSGVYEQYF	TGCGCCAGCAGCTTGGGCGGGTCGGGAGTTTACGAGCAGTACTTC
-	-	15	TRBJ2-7	TRBV12-3/TRBV12-4	CASRPRKRSSYEQYF	TGTGCCAGCAGGCCCCGCAAACGTTCCTCCTACGAGCAGTACTTC
many	TRBD1	18	TRBJ1-5	TRBV4-1	CASSQGLSARGGEQPQHF	TGCGCCAGCAGCCAAGGATTGAGCGCGCGAGGGGGCGAACAGCCCCAGCATTTT
many	TRBD1	12	TRBJ1-1	TRBV29-1	CSVEGQGAKAFF	TGCAGCGTTGAGGGGCAGGGGGCTAAAGCTTTCTTT
-	-	14	TRBJ1-1	TRBV12-3/TRBV12-4	CASSKGRGNTEAFF	TGTGCCAGCAGTAAGGGACGGGGGAACACTGAAGCTTTCTTT
many	-	17	TRBJ1-1	TRBV28	CASSQRTAFPMNTEAFF	TGTGCCAGCAGTCAGCGGACAGCTTTCCCTATGAACACTGAAGCTTTCTTT
-	-	14	TRBJ2-7	TRBV28	CASRSSLAVYEQYF	TGTGCCAGCAGGTCATCATTAGCGGTCTACGAGCAGTACTTC
many	-	11	TRBJ2-5	TRBV20-1	CSEVSQETQYF	TGCAGTGAGGTTAGCCAAGAGACCCAGTACTTC
many	TRBD2	15	TRBJ2-1	TRBV7-2	CASSLASGGADEQFF	TGTGCCAGCAGCTTAGCCAGCGGGGGGGCCGATGAGCAGTTCTTC
many	TRBD1	15	TRBJ2-2	TRBV7-8	CASSWTGGPTGELFF	TGTGCCAGCAGCTGGACAGGGGGCCCCACCGGGGAGCTGTTTTTT